The 14 T cell receptor beta chains listed next were all sequenced from one sample in a study of blood T cell repertoires in COVID-19. Clones were read by immunoSEQ multiplex PCR, and TCRdb kept only the in-frame ones, dropping some. The data hold 240,000 or so clones, with approximately 82% observed a single time. The specimen was peripheral blood. The source of these receptors is a woman older than 75 with acute or convalescent COVID-19.

The rearrangement links TRBV30 to TRBJ2-4; D perhaps matches TRBD2 (5 bases). The germline V gene encodes CDR1 GTSNPN and CDR2 SVGIG (reference sequence). CDR3 length: 13 residues. V was clipped by 2 bases and J by 8 bases, with 13 bases between them. CDR3: CAWSLGEADIQYF. DNA for the CDR3: TGTGCCTGGAGTTTGGGAGAGGCGGACATTCAGTACTTC.

Turning to this clone: The sample carries other DNA sequences with the same CDR3. The gene calls are TRBV19 and TRBJ1-3, with 7 positions matching TRBD1. V dropped 5 bases and J dropped 0; count of bases not matched to a gene: 4. This CDR3 has 15 amino acids. Germline CDR1 reads LNHDA; CDR2 reads SQIVND (reference sequence). The CDR3 DNA follows: TGTGCCAGTAGTTCCGGGGACAGCTCTGGAAACACCATATATTTT. Protein sequence: CASSSGDSSGNTIYF.

The chain couples TRBV5-1 to TRBJ1-1; the match to TRBD1 covers 8 bases. The germline V gene encodes CDR1 SGHRS and CDR2 YFSETQ. The CDR3 is 14 amino acids. V gave up 4 bases and J gave up 5 bases; unmatched junction bases: 7. The CDR3 here is CASSGQGANTEAFF. The CDR3 DNA reads as TGCGCCAGCAGCGGGCAGGGGGCGAATACTGAAGCTTTCTTT.

The gene calls are TRBV3-1 (or the pseudogene TRBV3-2) and TRBJ2-2; 9 bases are shared with TRBD1. Germline CDR1 and CDR2: LGHDT and YNNKEL (reference sequence). V lost 3 bases and J lost 2; bases outside the gene matches: 4. CDR3 length: 16 residues. CDR3 in DNA: TGTGCCAGCAGCCATACAGGGGGCGGAAACACCGGGGAGCTGTTTTTT. It translates to CASSHTGGGNTGELFF.

The chain joins TRBV4-2 to TRBJ2-7; 9 bases match TRBD1. From germline, CDR1 is LGHNA and CDR2 YNFKEQ. V shed 4 bases, J shed 0 bases, and the junction held 4 bases outside the gene matches. The CDR3 covers 15 residues. CDR3 DNA sequence: TGTGCCAGCAGCCCCGGACAGGGGCCCTCCTACGAGCAGTACTTC. It encodes CASSPGQGPSYEQYF.

The chain has TRBV12-3 or TRBV12-4 and TRBJ2-1; 9 bases are a match to TRBD2. The CDR3 consists of 12 residues. V was pared by 6 bases and J by 10 bases, with 4 bases of the junction left unmatched. CDR3 bases: TGTGCCAGCAGACCTACTAGCGGGGAGCAGTTCTTC. Translating gives CASRPTSGEQFF.

V is TRBV5-1 and J is TRBJ1-2; D gene unclear. The germline gives CDR1 SGHRS, CDR2 YFSETQ. Trimming shortened V by 3 bases and J by 1 base, and 7 bases separated the two germline ends. CDR3 length: 13 amino acids. The DNA of the CDR3 is TGCGCCAGCAGCTATGACATTAACTATGGCTACACCTTC. Translating it yields CASSYDINYGYTF. Full variable domain (missing parts from reference TRBV5-1 and TRBJ1-2): KAGVTQTPRYLIKTRGQQVTLSCSPISGHRSVSWYQQTPGQGLQFLFEYFSETQRNKGNFPGRFSGRQFSNSRSEMNVSTLELGDSALYLCASSYDINYGYTFGSGTRLTVV.

V is TRBV5-4 and J is TRBJ2-1, with 14 bases fitting TRBD2. CDR3 length: 16 residues. Germline V CDR1 and CDR2: SGHNT, YYREEE (reference sequence). Trimming at V came to 4 bases and at J to 10 bases, leaving 10 bases not matched to a gene. CDR3 in amino acids: CASSPGTSGRPREQFF. The CDR3 nucleotides read TGTGCCAGCAGCCCGGGGACTAGCGGGAGACCACGAGAGCAGTTCTTC. The complete variable domain, with remaining parts taken from reference TRBV5-4 and TRBJ2-1, reads ETGVTQSPTHLIKTRGQQVTLRCSSQSGHNTVSWYQQALGQGPQFIFQYYREEENGRGNFPPRFSGLQFPNYSSELNVNALELDDSALYLCASSPGTSGRPREQFFGPGTRLTVL.

CDR3 sequence: CASSPQAGVGYTF. As DNA, the CDR3 is TGTGCCAGCAGCCCTCAGGCAGGGGTAGGCTACACCTTC. The rearrangement joins TRBV7-3 to TRBJ1-2; D is perhaps TRBD1 (6 bases). V was trimmed by 5 bases and J by 8 bases, leaving 15 bases between them. Germline V lookup: CDR1 SGHTA, CDR2 FQGTGA. The CDR3 is made up of 13 amino acids.

The chain is built from TRBV15 and TRBJ2-2, with 9 bases lining up with TRBD1. Unmatched junction bases numbered 4, after V lost 3 bases and J lost 5 bases. The germline V gene encodes CDR1 LNHNV and CDR2 YYDKDF (reference sequence). The CDR3 has 15 amino acids. The CDR3 DNA reads as TGTGCCACCAGCAGGGACAGGGGTCGTACCGGGGAGCTGTTTTTT. Amino acids: CATSRDRGRTGELFF.

The chain combines TRBV4-1 with TRBJ1-2; a possible D gene is TRBD1 (5 bases). Trimming cost V 1 base and J 0 bases, with 9 bases left between them. Germline V lookup: CDR1 MGHRA, CDR2 YSYEKL. This CDR3 is 15 amino acids long. The CDR3 loop reads CASSQGSGANYGYTF. As DNA, the CDR3 is TGCGCCAGCAGCCAAGGGTCGGGGGCTAACTATGGCTACACCTTC.

The V and J genes are TRBV6-4 and TRBJ2-1, with a possible D match to TRBD2 (7 bases). In germline, CDR1 is MRHNA, CDR2 SNTAGT. Trimming shortened V by 5 bases and J by 4 bases, and 15 bases separated the two germline ends. This CDR3 is 15 amino acids long. The CDR3 nucleotides are TGTGCCAGCAGTTTATCCGGGGGGCCTTACAATGAGCAGTTCTTC. The encoded protein is CASSLSGGPYNEQFF.

The chain uses TRBV3-1 (or the pseudogene TRBV3-2) and TRBJ2-5; 10 nucleotides agree with TRBD2. The CDR3 totals 17 residues. V dropped 1 base and J dropped 4; count of bases not matched to a gene: 9. Germline CDR1 is LGHDT and CDR2 is YNNKEL (reference sequence). The CDR3 nucleotides are TGTGCCAGCAGCCAAGGACTAGCGGGTGAACGTAGAGAGACCCAGTACTTC. Translating gives CASSQGLAGERRETQYF.

The chain carries TRBV11-3 and TRBJ2-2; no firm D call. V gave up 5 bases and J gave up 1 base, with 14 bases separating them. Germline assignment: CDR1 SGHNT and CDR2 YENEEA. The CDR3 has 16 residues. The CDR3 sequence is CASSKSVAVNTGELFF. DNA for the CDR3: TGTGCCAGCAGCAAAAGTGTGGCCGTGAACACCGGGGAGCTGTTTTTT.